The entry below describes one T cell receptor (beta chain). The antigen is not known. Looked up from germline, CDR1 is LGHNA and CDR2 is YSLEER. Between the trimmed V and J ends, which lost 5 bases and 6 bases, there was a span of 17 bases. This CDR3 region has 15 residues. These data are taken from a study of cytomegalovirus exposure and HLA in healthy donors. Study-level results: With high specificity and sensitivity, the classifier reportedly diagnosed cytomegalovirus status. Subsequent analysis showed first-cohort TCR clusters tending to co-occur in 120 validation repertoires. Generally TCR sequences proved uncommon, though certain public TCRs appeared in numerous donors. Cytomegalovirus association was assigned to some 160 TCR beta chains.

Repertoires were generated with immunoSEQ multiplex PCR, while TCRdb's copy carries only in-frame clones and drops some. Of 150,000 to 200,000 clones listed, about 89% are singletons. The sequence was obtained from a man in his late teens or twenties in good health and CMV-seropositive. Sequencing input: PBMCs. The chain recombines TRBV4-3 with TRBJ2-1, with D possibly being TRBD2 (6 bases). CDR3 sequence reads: CASSWEVEPGNEQFF. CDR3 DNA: TGCGCCAGCAGCTGGGAGGTCGAGCCTGGCAATGAGCAGTTCTTC.